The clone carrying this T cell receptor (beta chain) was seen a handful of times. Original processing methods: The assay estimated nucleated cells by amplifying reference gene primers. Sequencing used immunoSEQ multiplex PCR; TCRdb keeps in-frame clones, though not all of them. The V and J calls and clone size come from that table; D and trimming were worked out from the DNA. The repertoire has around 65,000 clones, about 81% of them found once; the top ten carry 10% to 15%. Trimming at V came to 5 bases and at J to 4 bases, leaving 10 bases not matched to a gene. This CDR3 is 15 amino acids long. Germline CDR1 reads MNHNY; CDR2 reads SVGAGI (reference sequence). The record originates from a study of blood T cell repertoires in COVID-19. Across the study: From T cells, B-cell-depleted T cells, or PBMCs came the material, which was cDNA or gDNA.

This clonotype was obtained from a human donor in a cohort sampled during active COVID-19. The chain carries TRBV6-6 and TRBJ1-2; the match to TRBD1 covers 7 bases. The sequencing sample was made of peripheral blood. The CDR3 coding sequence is TGTGCCAGCAGTCCGTCTGGACAGGATTCCTATGGCTACACCTTC. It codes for CASSPSGQDSYGYTF.